The rows below give T cell receptor beta chains drawn from one sample of a study of T cells in Graves' hyperthyroidism and ophthalmopathy. Each CDR3 protein gets one entry after TCRdb re-called the multiplex PCR reads with MiXCR. The repertoire includes approximately 600,000 distinct CDR3 sequences, less than 25% of them detected once, and 34% sits in the top ten. The sample was blood. All receptors come from a man between 25 and 39 years old with Graves' ophthalmopathy. Each CDR3 is given with its conserved first and last residue. The D gene is left open where the match is weak. The size field is filled for only some rows; it gives once, few, many or a size class.

d_call,clone_size,v_call,j_call,cdr3_aa
TRBD1,many,TRBV6-1,TRBJ1-4,CASRDSSRTGEKLFF
NA,few,TRBV7-9,TRBJ2-1,CASSSRGWSGNEQFF
NA,NA,TRBV28,TRBJ2-5,CASSSPGRAKETQYF
TRBD2,many,TRBV5-1,TRBJ2-3,CASSLGGGPDTQYF
NA,few,TRBV3-1,TRBJ2-1,CASSPTGTRDNEQFF
TRBD2,many,TRBV27,TRBJ2-1,CASGRGYNEQFF
TRBD2,NA,TRBV5-5,TRBJ2-3,CASSSGLAGFTDTQYF
TRBD2,many,TRBV12-3/TRBV12-4,TRBJ2-5,CASSSGTSGYPAETQYF
TRBD2,few,TRBV19,TRBJ2-2,CARPSRQGSSGRSGELFF
NA,many,TRBV30,TRBJ1-5,CAWSDGSNQPQHF
NA,few,TRBV27,TRBJ2-7,CASSYRGAAYEQYF
TRBD1,many,TRBV20-1,TRBJ2-3,CSARPGQGGPDTQYF
NA,NA,TRBV6-1,TRBJ2-1,CASSDGPQNEQFF
NA,few,TRBV20-1,TRBJ1-3,CSALSPEGNSGNTIYF
NA,NA,TRBV6-1,TRBJ2-3,CASSAPTGYSTDTQYF